What follows are 27 T cell receptor beta chains derived from one specimen sequenced in a study of response to subunit inactivated influenza vaccine. TCRdb itself ran the RT-PCR reads through MiXCR, one entry per CDR3 protein. Among more than 450,000 distinct CDR3 sequences listed, around 10% were seen once. These records were also assigned to another study, of T cells expressing NK-cell markers. That work states: UMI-tagged 5'RACE template switching yielded the TCR beta cDNA.

Sequences were derived from PBMCs from blood, sampled on the day of vaccination. These receptors were collected from a man between 45 and 60 years old who received an inactivated influenza vaccine.

This clonotype was observed a few times. The V call is TRBV4-1, the J call TRBJ2-6; D unclear. Germline V gene sequence: CDR1 MGHRA, CDR2 YSYEKL. V was pared by 0 bases and J by 4 bases, with 4 bases between. This CDR3 is 14 amino acids long. The CDR3 nucleotides read TGCGCCAGCAGCCAAGAACGGGGGGCCAACGTCCTGACTTTC. This encodes CASSQERGANVLTF.

The table lists this clonotype with many counts. The J gene is TRBJ2-4, the V gene TRBV28, with 7 bases aligning to TRBD1. CDR1 is MDHEN, CDR2 SYDVKM, per germline. This CDR3 is built from 16 residues. Trimming at V came to 4 bases and at J to 1 base, leaving 7 bases not matched to a gene. Here the CDR3 reads CASSSPTGAAKNIQYF. In DNA form, the CDR3 reads TGTGCCAGCAGTTCGCCTACAGGGGCGGCCAAAAACATTCAGTACTTC.

V gene TRBV7-9 combines with J gene TRBJ2-2, with a tentative D call TRBD1 (7 bases). This CDR3 has 17 residues. Per the germline V gene, CDR1 is SEHNR and CDR2 is FQNEAQ (reference sequence). The V end lost 2 bases, the J end lost 4 bases, and 17 bases lay between the germline ends. The CDR3 sequence: CASSLLQGGDGTGELFF. CDR3 DNA: TGTGCCAGCAGCTTACTCCAGGGGGGCGATGGCACCGGGGAGCTGTTTTTT.

The rearrangement uses TRBV20-1 and TRBJ1-2; a possible D gene is TRBD1 (5 bases). The CDR3 length is 12 residues. Germline V CDR1 and CDR2: DFQATT, SNEGSKA (reference sequence). V was trimmed by 5 bases and J by 8 bases, leaving 15 bases between them. The CDR3 DNA reads as TGCAGTGCTGGGCCATCAGGGTCGGGCTACACCTTC. Protein: CSAGPSGSGYTF.

Ten or more counts support this clonotype. The CDR3 reads CATSQRSAGELFF. The CDR3 DNA reads as TGTGCCACCAGCCAACGTTCAGCCGGGGAGCTGTTTTTT. This sequence joins TRBV15 and TRBJ2-2, with unresolved D. Germline V lookup: CDR1 LNHNV, CDR2 YYDKDF (reference sequence). The CDR3 runs 13 residues. Trimming removed 5 bases from V and 6 bases from J, with 10 bases in between.

This clonotype was detected only a few times. The V and J genes are TRBV14 and TRBJ1-3; D not certain. V was clipped by 0 bases and J by 4 bases, with 7 bases between them. The CDR3 contains 14 residues. Per germline, CDR1 SGHDN and CDR2 FVKESK. The CDR3 nucleotides are TGTGCCAGCAGCCAAGATCGAACGGGAAACACCATATATTTT. Protein sequence: CASSQDRTGNTIYF.

This chain uses TRBV7-2 with TRBJ2-2; 7 nucleotides align to TRBD2. Germline CDR1 and CDR2: SGHTA and FQGNSA. This CDR3 region has 16 residues. Germline trimming cut 0 bases from V and 3 bases from J; bases unmatched to any gene: 4. The CDR3 sequence: CASSLARLADTGELFF. CDR3 bases: TGTGCCAGCAGCTTAGCGAGGCTAGCGGACACCGGGGAGCTGTTTTTT.

This clonotype was counted only a few times. The rearrangement uses TRBV6-1 and TRBJ2-1, with a possible D match to TRBD1 (5 bases). Trimming shortened V by 6 bases and J by 0 bases, and 12 bases separated the two germline ends. Germline V CDR1 and CDR2: MNHNS, SASEGT. CDR3 length: 15 amino acids. CDR3 residues: CASRETVSSYNEQFF. CDR3 DNA sequence: TGTGCCAGCAGAGAGACAGTGAGCTCCTACAATGAGCAGTTCTTC.

This chain uses TRBV19 with TRBJ2-4, with a possible D match to TRBD1 (6 bases). The V end was cut by 5 bases, the J end by 0 bases, with 11 bases between. From germline, CDR1 is LNHDA and CDR2 SQIVND (reference sequence). The CDR3 length is 15 residues. The CDR3 loop is CASSPQGLAKNIQYF. The CDR3 nucleotides read TGTGCCAGTAGTCCTCAGGGGCTAGCCAAAAACATTCAGTACTTC. Full variable domain (outside the CDR3, taken from reference TRBV19 and TRBJ2-4): DGGITQSPKYLFRKEGQNVTLSCEQNLNHDAMYWYRQDPGQGLRLIYYSQIVNDFQKGDIAEGYSVSREKKESFPLTVTSAQKNPTAFYLCASSPQGLAKNIQYFGAGTRLSVL.

This clonotype showed up just a few times. The chain has TRBV7-2 and TRBJ2-5; D perhaps matches TRBD1 (6 bases). Between the trimmed V and J ends, which lost 4 bases and 13 bases, there was a span of 22 bases. The CDR3 contains 14 residues. Germline CDR1 reads SGHTA; CDR2 reads FQGNSA. In nucleotides, the CDR3 is TGTGCCAGCAGCTCGAGGACAGTGCTAAGGGCCCCGTACTTC. It codes for CASSSRTVLRAPYF.

This clonotype was seen a handful of times. The chain employs TRBV20-1 and TRBJ2-2; 10 bases match TRBD2. The CDR3 sequence is 16 residues long. Germline assignment: CDR1 DFQATT and CDR2 SNEGSKA (reference sequence). V was pared by 6 bases and J by 2 bases, with 9 bases of the junction left unmatched. CDR3 amino acids: CSATLRTSGNTGELFF. The CDR3 DNA is TGCAGTGCCACCCTCCGGACTAGCGGAAACACCGGGGAGCTGTTTTTT.

The J gene is TRBJ2-3, the V gene TRBV7-3; perhaps TRBD2 as D (6 bases). The germline gives CDR1 SGHTA, CDR2 FQGTGA. The CDR3 totals 14 residues. The V end lost 5 bases, the J end lost 7 bases, and 16 bases lay between the germline ends. CDR3 region: CASSPGTGSYTQYF. The CDR3 DNA reads as TGTGCCAGCAGCCCCGGGACTGGTTCGTATACGCAGTATTTT.

A few counts support this clonotype. The chain recombines TRBV20-1 with TRBJ2-3; 10 bases are shared with TRBD2. CDR1 and CDR2 from the germline V gene are DFQATT and SNEGSKA (reference sequence). V dropped 3 bases and J dropped 3; count of bases not matched to a gene: 6. There are 15 residues in the CDR3. The CDR3 DNA follows: TGCAGTGCTAGGGCTAGCGGGGGTCGGACAGATACGCAGTATTTT. Amino acid sequence: CSARASGGRTDTQYF.

This sequence joins TRBV5-1 and TRBJ2-1; 9 bases are shared with TRBD2. V shed 0 bases and J 6 bases; nucleotides not matched to a gene: 7. CDR1 and CDR2 (germline): SGHRS, YFSETQ. The CDR3 has 16 residues. As DNA, the CDR3 is TGCGCCAGCAGCTTGGACGCGGGAGGGGGGGGCAATGAGCAGTTCTTC. Protein: CASSLDAGGGGNEQFF. Based on the CDR3 plus reference TRBV5-1 and TRBJ2-1, the full variable domain is KAGVTQTPRYLIKTRGQQVTLSCSPISGHRSVSWYQQTPGQGLQFLFEYFSETQRNKGNFPGRFSGRQFSNSRSEMNVSTLELGDSALYLCASSLDAGGGGNEQFFGPGTRLTVL.

This clonotype was picked up a small number of times. The chain recombines TRBV7-9 with TRBJ2-7; 8 bases are shared with TRBD1. The length of the CDR3 is 15 residues. The V segment lost 5 bases and the J segment 1 base; nucleotides outside the gene matches: 7. Germline loops: CDR1 SEHNR, CDR2 FQNEAQ (reference sequence). As DNA, the CDR3 is TGTGCCAGCAGCGAAGACAGGGGCCCTTCCTACGAGCAGTACTTC. Protein sequence: CASSEDRGPSYEQYF.

The CDR3 spells CASSFPQGLEAGELFF. The DNA of the CDR3 is TGCGCCAGCAGCTTCCCGCAGGGGCTGGAGGCCGGGGAGCTGTTTTTT. The J gene is TRBJ2-2, the V gene TRBV5-1; weak D call: TRBD1 (6 bases). Between the trimmed V and J ends, which lost 2 bases and 6 bases, there was a span of 17 bases. Germline CDR1 and CDR2: SGHRS and YFSETQ. This CDR3 has 16 residues.

The chain uses TRBV5-1 and TRBJ2-1; 9 nucleotides align to TRBD1. The CDR3 runs 13 residues. The germline V gene encodes CDR1 SGHRS and CDR2 YFSETQ. With V trimmed by 3 bases and J by 10 bases, 5 bases remained unmatched. The CDR3 DNA follows: TGCGCCAGCAGCTGGGGACAGGGATGGGAGCAGTTCTTC. Protein product: CASSWGQGWEQFF.

The V gene is TRBV4-1, the J gene TRBJ2-3; 11 nucleotides align to TRBD2. There are 15 residues in the CDR3. Germline V lookup: CDR1 MGHRA, CDR2 YSYEKL. The trim removed 4 bases at V and 2 bases at J, leaving 2 bases unmatched. CDR3 region: CASSPSGGTTDTQYF. The CDR3 DNA sequence: TGCGCCAGCAGCCCTAGCGGGGGGACCACAGATACGCAGTATTTT.

The V call is TRBV4-2, the J call TRBJ1-1; no definite D call. Germline V lookup: CDR1 LGHNA, CDR2 YNFKEQ. The germline V and J ends were trimmed by 3 bases and 2 bases, with 7 bases remaining between them. This CDR3 is built from 13 residues. CDR3 region: CASSHPYNTEAFF. CDR3 bases: TGTGCCAGCAGCCATCCTTATAACACTGAAGCTTTCTTT.

This CDR3 reads CASSQDGTQYF. Written as DNA, the CDR3 is TGTGCCAGCAGCCAGGATGGGACCCAGTACTTC. The genes are TRBV11-2 and TRBJ2-5; D unclear. The ends were cut back, 5 bases at V and 7 bases at J, with 8 bases in the middle. Germline V gene data show CDR1 as SGHAT and CDR2 as FQNNGV. The CDR3 contains 11 residues.

This rearrangement joins TRBV28 to TRBJ2-7, with D unclear. V lost 2 bases, J lost 3 bases, and 5 bases lay in between. The CDR3 contains 12 residues. Germline V gene lookup returns CDR1 MDHEN and CDR2 SYDVKM. The CDR3, as DNA: TGTGCCAGCAGTTTACACGGCTACGAGCAGTACTTC. It codes for CASSLHGYEQYF.

Notes on this clonotype: Since a much larger clone is just one base distant, this may be a read error. This sequence joins TRBV10-3 and TRBJ2-7; no definite D call. The CDR3 is made up of 13 amino acids. Per the germline V gene, CDR1 is ENHRY and CDR2 is SYGVKD. This CDR3 reads CAVSEFPRFEQYF. The CDR3 bases are TGTGCCGTCAGTGAGTTTCCCCGCTTCGAGCAGTACTTC.

This clonotype was seen a few times. The V call is TRBV14, the J call TRBJ2-3; D is unclear. The V end was cut by 4 bases, the J end by 0 bases, with 14 bases between. Germline V gene data show CDR1 as SGHDN and CDR2 as FVKESK. This CDR3 region has 16 residues. CDR3 in DNA: TGTGCCAGCAGCCTCTCCCAACTACGGAGCACAGATACGCAGTATTTT. Amino acids: CASSLSQLRSTDTQYF.

At least ten counts were recorded for this clonotype. J is TRBJ2-5 and V is TRBV5-1; D may be TRBD1 (6 bases). Germline V gene sequence: CDR1 SGHRS, CDR2 YFSETQ. This CDR3 comprises 15 residues. V lost 1 base and J lost 5, with 15 bases in between. CDR3 loop: CASSLNRALQETQYF. As DNA, the CDR3 is TGCGCCAGCAGCTTGAACAGGGCGCTTCAGGAGACCCAGTACTTC. Filled out from reference TRBV5-1 and TRBJ2-5, the complete variable domain reads KAGVTQTPRYLIKTRGQQVTLSCSPISGHRSVSWYQQTPGQGLQFLFEYFSETQRNKGNFPGRFSGRQFSNSRSEMNVSTLELGDSALYLCASSLNRALQETQYFGPGTRLLVL.

This clonotype was picked up a small number of times. The genes are TRBV5-1 and TRBJ2-3, with 10 bases lining up with TRBD1. The CDR3 has 15 residues. Trimming took 0 bases from V and 6 from J; bases not matched to a gene: 4. Per germline, CDR1 SGHRS and CDR2 YFSETQ. DNA for the CDR3: TGCGCCAGCAGCTTGGATAGACAGGGGGCTGATACGCAGTATTTT. Translation gives CASSLDRQGADTQYF. Combining the CDR3 with reference TRBV5-1 and TRBJ2-3 gives the whole variable domain KAGVTQTPRYLIKTRGQQVTLSCSPISGHRSVSWYQQTPGQGLQFLFEYFSETQRNKGNFPGRFSGRQFSNSRSEMNVSTLELGDSALYLCASSLDRQGADTQYFGPGTRLTVL.

There are a few counts of this clonotype. The genes are TRBV7-2 and TRBJ2-2; D not certain. The CDR3 runs 13 residues. The V end lost 6 bases, the J end lost 9 bases, and 14 bases lay between the germline ends. Germline CDR1 and CDR2: SGHTA and FQGNSA. The CDR3 DNA reads as TGTGCCAGCAGTGCCGCTCGAAGCAGGGAGCTGTTTTTT. Translation: CASSAARSRELFF.

The rearrangement links TRBV12-3 or TRBV12-4 to TRBJ2-7; perhaps D is TRBD1 or TRBD2 (5 bases each). The CDR3 is 15 amino acids. Trimming stripped 3 bases from V and 1 base from J, with 13 bases between. The CDR3 loop reads CASSFRQGASYEQYF. The CDR3 DNA sequence: TGTGCCAGCAGTTTTCGGCAGGGAGCGTCCTACGAGCAGTACTTC.